The TCR beta chain under discussion was sequenced for a study of shared T cell receptors in the human thymus. Produced via immunoSEQ multiplex PCR; TCRdb's table is partial and in-frame only. The sample holds approximately 580,000 clones, approximately 80% seen once. On this clone: One junction end disagrees with the germline gene, perhaps due to a read error.

The CDR3 has 13 amino acids. Germline CDR1 GTSNPN, CDR2 SVGIG (reference sequence). The same data also contributed to another study, on human thymus T cells. That source adds: The thymus was resected at corrective cardiac surgery. Related reports documented highly overlapping thymic repertoires among unrelated individuals.

This TCR came from a boy in the first two years of life with a congenital heart defect. The sample comprised thymocytes. This sequence joins TRBV30 and TRBJ1-2; D may be TRBD1 (5 bases). Written as DNA, the CDR3 is TGTGCCTGGAGCGTTCGGAACAGGTGGGGCTACCCCTTC. It encodes CAWSVRNRWGYPF. The full variable domain, completed using reference TRBV30 and TRBJ1-2, is SQTIHQWPATLVQPVGSPLSLECTVEGTSNPNLYWYRQAAGRGLQLLFYSVGIGQISSEVPQNLSASRPQDRQFILSSKKLLLSDSGFYLCAWSVRNRWGYPFGSGTRLTVV.